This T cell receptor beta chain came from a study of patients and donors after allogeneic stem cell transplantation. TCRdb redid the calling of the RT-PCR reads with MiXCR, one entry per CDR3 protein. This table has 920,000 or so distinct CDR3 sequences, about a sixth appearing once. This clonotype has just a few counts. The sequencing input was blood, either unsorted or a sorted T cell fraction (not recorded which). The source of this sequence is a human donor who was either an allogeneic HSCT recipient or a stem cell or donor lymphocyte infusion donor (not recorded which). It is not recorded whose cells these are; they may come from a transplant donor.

CDR3 in amino acids: CASSLGDYKDEQYF. In DNA form, the CDR3 reads TGTGCCAGCAGCTTAGGGGACTATAAGGACGAGCAGTACTTC. The rearrangement links TRBV13 to TRBJ2-7; D is perhaps TRBD2 (6 bases). CDR1 and CDR2 from the germline V gene are PRHDT and FYEKMQ (reference sequence). The V and J ends lost 0 bases and 5 bases respectively, with 11 bases between them. This CDR3 has 14 amino acids.